This is a list of T cell receptor beta chains from one sample in a study of cytotoxic CD8 clonotypes in ibrutinib-treated CLL. Repertoires were generated with immunoSEQ multiplex PCR, while TCRdb's copy carries only in-frame clones and drops some. Here the sample spans tens of thousands of clones, approximately 69% being singletons. This material consisted of PBMCs, taken before ibrutinib treatment. The receptors shown here come from a human donor with chronic lymphocytic leukemia. CDR3s include the opening cysteine and the closing phenylalanine or tryptophan. The order of the fields is V gene, clone size, J gene, D gene, CDR3 protein, CDR3 DNA. A D gene is named only where the DNA matches it firmly. Clone size is stated in some rows and not others, as once, few, many or a class when expanded.

TRBV13	NA	TRBJ2-4	NA	CASSLERKLAKNIQYF	TGTGCCAGCAGCTTAGAACGGAAGCTAGCCAAAAACATTCAGTACTTC
TRBV7-2	NA	TRBJ1-2	TRBD1	CASSSQVGQGANYGYTF	TGTGCCAGCAGCAGCCAGGTGGGGCAGGGGGCTAACTATGGCTACACCTTC
TRBV7-8	NA	TRBJ1-5	TRBD1	CASSFGQGSYSNQPQHF	TGTGCCAGCAGCTTTGGACAGGGGTCTTATAGCAATCAGCCCCAGCATTTT
TRBV28	NA	TRBJ1-1	NA	CASSLRAHNTEAFF	TGTGCCAGCAGTTTACGGGCCCACAACACTGAAGCTTTCTTT
TRBV28	NA	TRBJ2-7	NA	CASRSDREGHEQYF	TGTGCCAGCAGATCGGACCGGGAAGGTCACGAGCAGTACTTC
TRBV27	NA	TRBJ2-7	NA	CASSLREAYEQYF	TGTGCCAGCAGTTTACGGGAAGCCTACGAGCAGTACTTC
TRBV5-1	NA	TRBJ2-1	NA	CASSLVGSEQFF	TGCGCCAGCAGCTTGGTAGGGTCCGAGCAGTTCTTC
TRBV5-1	NA	TRBJ2-2	NA	CASSLDRQTGELFF	TGCGCCAGCAGCTTGGACAGGCAGACCGGGGAGCTGTTTTTT
TRBV28	NA	TRBJ2-1	NA	CASSHRFSYNEQFF	TGTGCCAGCAGCCACCGTTTCTCCTACAATGAGCAGTTCTTC
TRBV19	NA	TRBJ2-7	TRBD1	CASSIGQGGLYEQYF	TGTGCCAGTAGTATTGGACAGGGTGGTCTCTACGAGCAGTACTTC
TRBV7-8	NA	TRBJ1-5	NA	CASSLVQGHQPQHF	TGTGCCAGCAGCTTAGTGCAGGGGCATCAGCCCCAGCATTTT
TRBV5-1	NA	TRBJ2-3	NA	CASSPGGPADTQYF	TGCGCCAGCAGCCCCGGGGGGCCAGCAGATACGCAGTATTTT
TRBV13	medium-sized	TRBJ2-2	NA	CASSPGPYTGELFF	TGTGCCAGCAGCCCGGGGCCGTACACCGGGGAGCTGTTTTTT
TRBV7-2	NA	TRBJ2-1	TRBD2	CASSLGLVPSGRGNEQFF	TGTGCCAGCAGCTTGGGCCTCGTCCCTAGCGGGAGGGGGAATGAGCAGTTCTTC
TRBV7-2	few	TRBJ2-5	NA	CASNRGPNQETQYF	TGTGCCAGCAACAGAGGACCCAACCAAGAGACCCAGTACTTC
TRBV7-2	NA	TRBJ2-3	TRBD2	CASSQLAGGAPGADTQYF	TGTGCCAGCAGCCAATTAGCGGGGGGAGCCCCCGGGGCAGATACGCAGTATTTT
TRBV7-3	NA	TRBJ2-7	TRBD1	CASSPGQGRSEQYF	TGTGCCAGCAGCCCCGGACAGGGTCGGAGCGAGCAGTACTTC
TRBV5-1	NA	TRBJ2-3	NA	CASSLTGWDTDTQYF	TGCGCCAGCAGCTTAACAGGGTGGGACACAGATACGCAGTATTTT
TRBV20-1	NA	TRBJ1-5	NA	CSATSGQPQHF	TGCAGTGCTACTAGCGGTCAGCCCCAGCATTTT
TRBV5-1	NA	TRBJ2-2	TRBD1	CASSAGTGNTGELFF	TGCGCCAGCAGCGCAGGGACAGGGAACACCGGGGAGCTGTTTTTT
TRBV6-5	NA	TRBJ2-5	TRBD1	CASSYGQGVMKTQYF	TGTGCCAGCAGTTATGGACAGGGGGTCATGAAGACCCAGTACTTC
TRBV11-2	NA	TRBJ2-7	TRBD1	CASSLDWTGGYEQYF	TGTGCCAGCAGCTTAGATTGGACAGGGGGCTACGAGCAGTACTTC